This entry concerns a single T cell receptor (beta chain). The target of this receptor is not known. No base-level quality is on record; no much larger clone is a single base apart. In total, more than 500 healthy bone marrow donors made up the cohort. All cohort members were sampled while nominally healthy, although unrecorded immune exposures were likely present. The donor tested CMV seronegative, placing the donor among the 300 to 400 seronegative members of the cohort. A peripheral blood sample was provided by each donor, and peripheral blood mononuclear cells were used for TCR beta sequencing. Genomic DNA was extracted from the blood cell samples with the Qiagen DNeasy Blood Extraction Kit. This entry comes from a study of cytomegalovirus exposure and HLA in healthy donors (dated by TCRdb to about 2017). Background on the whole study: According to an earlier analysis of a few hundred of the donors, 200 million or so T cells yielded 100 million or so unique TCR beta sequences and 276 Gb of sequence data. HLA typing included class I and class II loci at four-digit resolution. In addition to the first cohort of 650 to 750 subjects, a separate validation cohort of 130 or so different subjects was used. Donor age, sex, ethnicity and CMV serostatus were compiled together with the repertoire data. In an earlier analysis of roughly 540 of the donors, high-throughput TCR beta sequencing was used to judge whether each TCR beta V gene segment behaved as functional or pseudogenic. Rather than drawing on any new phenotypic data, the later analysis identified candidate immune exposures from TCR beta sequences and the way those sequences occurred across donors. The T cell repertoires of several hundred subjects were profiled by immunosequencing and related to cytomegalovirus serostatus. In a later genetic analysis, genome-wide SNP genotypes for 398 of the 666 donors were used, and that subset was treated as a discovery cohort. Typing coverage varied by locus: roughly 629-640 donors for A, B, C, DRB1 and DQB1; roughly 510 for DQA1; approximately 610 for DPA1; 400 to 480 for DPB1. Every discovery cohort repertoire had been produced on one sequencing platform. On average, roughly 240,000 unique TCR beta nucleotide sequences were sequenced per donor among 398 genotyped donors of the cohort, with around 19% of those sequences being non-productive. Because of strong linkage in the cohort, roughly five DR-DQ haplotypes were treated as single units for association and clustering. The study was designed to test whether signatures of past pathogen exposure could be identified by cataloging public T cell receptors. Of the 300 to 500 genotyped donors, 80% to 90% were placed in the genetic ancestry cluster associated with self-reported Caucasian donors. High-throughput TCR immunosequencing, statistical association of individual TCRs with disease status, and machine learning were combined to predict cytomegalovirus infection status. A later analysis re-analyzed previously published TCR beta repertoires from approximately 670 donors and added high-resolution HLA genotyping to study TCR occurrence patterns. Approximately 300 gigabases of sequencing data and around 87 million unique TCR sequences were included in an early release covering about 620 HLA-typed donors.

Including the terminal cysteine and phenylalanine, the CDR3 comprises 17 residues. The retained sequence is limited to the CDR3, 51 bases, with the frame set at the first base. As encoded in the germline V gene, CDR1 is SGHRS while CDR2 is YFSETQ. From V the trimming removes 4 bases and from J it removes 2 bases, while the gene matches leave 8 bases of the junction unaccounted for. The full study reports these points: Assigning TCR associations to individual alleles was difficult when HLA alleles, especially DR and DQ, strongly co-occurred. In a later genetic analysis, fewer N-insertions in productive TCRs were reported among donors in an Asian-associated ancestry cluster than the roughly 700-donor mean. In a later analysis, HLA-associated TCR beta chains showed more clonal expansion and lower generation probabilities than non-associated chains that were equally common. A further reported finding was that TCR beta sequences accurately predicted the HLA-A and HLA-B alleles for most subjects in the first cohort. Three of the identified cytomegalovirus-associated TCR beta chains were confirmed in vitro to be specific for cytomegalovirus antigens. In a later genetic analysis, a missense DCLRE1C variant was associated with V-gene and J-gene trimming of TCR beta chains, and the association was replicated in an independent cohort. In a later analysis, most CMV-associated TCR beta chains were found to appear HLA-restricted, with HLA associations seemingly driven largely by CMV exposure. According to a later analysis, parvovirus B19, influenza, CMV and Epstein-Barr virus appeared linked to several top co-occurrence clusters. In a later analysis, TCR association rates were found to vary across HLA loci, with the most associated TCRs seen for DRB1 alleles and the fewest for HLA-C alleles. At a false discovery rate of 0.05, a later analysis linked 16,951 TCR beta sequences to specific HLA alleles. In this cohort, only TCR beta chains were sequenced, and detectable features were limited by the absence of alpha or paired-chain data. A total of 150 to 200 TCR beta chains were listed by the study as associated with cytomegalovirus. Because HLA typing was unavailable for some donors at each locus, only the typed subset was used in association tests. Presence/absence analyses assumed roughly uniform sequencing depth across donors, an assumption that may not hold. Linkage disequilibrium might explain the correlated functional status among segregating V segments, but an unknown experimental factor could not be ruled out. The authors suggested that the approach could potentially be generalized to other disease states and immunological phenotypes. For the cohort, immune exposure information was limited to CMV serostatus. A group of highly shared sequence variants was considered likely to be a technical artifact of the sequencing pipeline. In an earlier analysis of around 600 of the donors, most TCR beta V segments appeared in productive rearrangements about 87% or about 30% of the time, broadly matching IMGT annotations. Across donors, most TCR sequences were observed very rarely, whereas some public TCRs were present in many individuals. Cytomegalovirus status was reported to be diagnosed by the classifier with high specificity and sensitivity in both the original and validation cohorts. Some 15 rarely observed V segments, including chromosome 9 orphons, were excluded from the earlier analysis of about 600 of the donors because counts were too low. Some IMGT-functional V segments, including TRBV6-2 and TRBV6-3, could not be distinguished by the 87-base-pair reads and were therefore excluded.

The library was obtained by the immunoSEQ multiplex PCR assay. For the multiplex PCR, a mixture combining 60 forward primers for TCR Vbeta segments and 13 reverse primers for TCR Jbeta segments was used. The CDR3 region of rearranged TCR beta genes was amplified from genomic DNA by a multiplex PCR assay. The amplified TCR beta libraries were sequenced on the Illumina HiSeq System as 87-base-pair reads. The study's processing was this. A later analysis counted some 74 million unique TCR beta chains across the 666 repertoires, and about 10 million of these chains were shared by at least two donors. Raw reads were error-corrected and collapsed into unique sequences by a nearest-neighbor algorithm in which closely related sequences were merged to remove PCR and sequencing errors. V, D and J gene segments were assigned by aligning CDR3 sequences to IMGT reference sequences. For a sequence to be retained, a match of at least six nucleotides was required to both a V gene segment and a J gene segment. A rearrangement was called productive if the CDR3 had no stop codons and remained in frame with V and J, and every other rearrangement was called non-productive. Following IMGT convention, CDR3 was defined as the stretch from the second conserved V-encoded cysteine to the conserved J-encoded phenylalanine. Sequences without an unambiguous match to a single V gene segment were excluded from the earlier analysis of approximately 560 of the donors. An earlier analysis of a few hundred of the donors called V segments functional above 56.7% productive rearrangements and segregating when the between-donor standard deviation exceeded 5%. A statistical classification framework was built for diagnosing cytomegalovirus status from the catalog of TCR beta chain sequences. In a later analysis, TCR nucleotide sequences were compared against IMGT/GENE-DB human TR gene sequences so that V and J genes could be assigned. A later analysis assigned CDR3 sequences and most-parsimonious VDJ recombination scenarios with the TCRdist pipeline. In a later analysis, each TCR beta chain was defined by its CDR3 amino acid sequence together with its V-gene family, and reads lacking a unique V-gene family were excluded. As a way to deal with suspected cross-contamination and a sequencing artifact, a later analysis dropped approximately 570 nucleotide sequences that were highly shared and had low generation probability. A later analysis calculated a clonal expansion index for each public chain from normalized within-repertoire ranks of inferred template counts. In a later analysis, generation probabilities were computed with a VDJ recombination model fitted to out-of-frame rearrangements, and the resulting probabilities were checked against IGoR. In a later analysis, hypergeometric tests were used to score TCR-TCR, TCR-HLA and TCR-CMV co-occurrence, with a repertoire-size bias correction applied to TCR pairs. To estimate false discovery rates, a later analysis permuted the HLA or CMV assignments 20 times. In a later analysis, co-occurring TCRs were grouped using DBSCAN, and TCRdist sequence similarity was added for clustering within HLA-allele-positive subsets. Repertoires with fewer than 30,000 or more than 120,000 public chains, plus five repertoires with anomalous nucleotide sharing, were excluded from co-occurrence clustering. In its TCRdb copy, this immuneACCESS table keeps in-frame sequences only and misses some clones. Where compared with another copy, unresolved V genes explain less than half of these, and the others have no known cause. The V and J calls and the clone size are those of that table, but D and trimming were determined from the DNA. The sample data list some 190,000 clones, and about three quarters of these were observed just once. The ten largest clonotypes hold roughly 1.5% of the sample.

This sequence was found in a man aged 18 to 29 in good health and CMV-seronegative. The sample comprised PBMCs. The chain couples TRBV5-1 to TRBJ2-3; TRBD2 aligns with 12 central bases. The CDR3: CASSNYPSGRATDTQYF. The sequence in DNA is TGCGCCAGCAGCAATTATCCTAGCGGGAGGGCCACAGATACGCAGTATTTT.